These 30 T cell receptor beta chains were all obtained from the same sample, sequenced in a study of T cell repertoires in cytomegalovirus infection. Using its own MiXCR run on the reads, TCRdb lists one record per CDR3 protein. The sample holds about 740,000 distinct CDR3 sequences, 35% seen once. The sample taken for sequencing was PBMCs. These receptor sequences come from a human donor in good health (CMV status not recorded). Some clones in this sample may be carry-over from other donors' samples.

This chain connects TRBV12-3 or TRBV12-4 to TRBJ2-7, with D tentatively TRBD1 (5 bases). CDR3 length equals 14 residues. With 6 bases removed from V and 0 bases from J, the gap between germline ends came to 12 bases. As DNA, the CDR3 is TGTGCCAGCAGCGACAGCCTTCGCTCCTACGAGCAGTACTTC. Amino acid sequence: CASSDSLRSYEQYF.

This clonotype was recorded a few times. The chain combines TRBV7-2 with TRBJ1-1; D is possibly TRBD1 (6 bases). Looked up from germline, CDR1 is SGHTA and CDR2 is FQGNSA. The V gene lost 3 bases and the J gene lost 1 base, with 15 bases spanning the gap. The CDR3 is made up of 16 amino acids. CDR3 coding DNA: TGTGCCAGCAGCTTTCCTCTCTGGACAGAGAACACTGAAGCTTTCTTT. This gives the protein CASSFPLWTENTEAFF.

This sequence joins TRBV29-1 and TRBJ1-2, with 7 positions matching TRBD1. V trimming: 0 bases; J trimming: 3 bases; junction bases outside the gene matches: 4. Looked up from germline, CDR1 is SQVTM and CDR2 is ANQGSEA. The CDR3 is 14 residues long. CDR3 DNA sequence: TGCAGCGTTGAAGATGGCAGGGGGGACTATGGCTACACCTTC. Amino acids: CSVEDGRGDYGYTF. The full variable domain, completed using reference TRBV29-1 and TRBJ1-2, is SAVISQKPSRDICQRGTSLTIQCQVDSQVTMMFWYRQQPGQSLTLIATANQGSEATYESGFVIDKFPISRPNLTFSTLTVSNMSPEDSSIYLCSVEDGRGDYGYTFGSGTRLTVV.

This chain joins TRBV12-3 or TRBV12-4 and TRBJ1-5; a possible D gene is TRBD1 (5 bases). V lost 5 bases to trimming and J lost 2 bases, with 7 bases between them. There are 13 residues in the CDR3. CDR3 sequence: CASSVGGNQPQHF. The CDR3 region has the DNA TGTGCCAGCAGTGTGGGGGGCAATCAGCCCCAGCATTTT.

This chain links TRBV7-9 with TRBJ2-2; 7 positions match TRBD1. The CDR3 consists of 14 residues. Germline V CDR1 and CDR2: SEHNR, FQNEAQ (reference sequence). After removal of 1 base from V and 10 bases from J, the junction contained 6 bases not matched to a gene. For the CDR3, the DNA is TGTGCCAGCAGCTTAGAGGGGGCGCATGTGGAGCTGTTTTTT. Amino acid sequence: CASSLEGAHVELFF. Looking up the rest from reference TRBV7-9 and TRBJ2-2 gives the full variable domain: DTGVSQNPRHKITKRGQNVTFRCDPISEHNRLYWYRQTLGQGPEFLTYFQNEAQLEKSRLLSDRFSAERPKGSFSTLEIQRTEQGDSAMYLCASSLEGAHVELFFGEGSRLTVL.

Turning to this clonotype: The junction shows a germline mismatch at one end, possibly a read error. The genes are TRBV25-1 and TRBJ2-3, with unresolved D. Per the germline V gene, CDR1 is MGHDK and CDR2 is SYGVNS. The CDR3 is 14 residues long. The CDR3 loop reads CASSGILAEDTHSF. The CDR3 bases are TGTGCCAGCAGTGGGATTCTCGCGGAAGATACGCATTCATTT.

The CDR3 nucleotides read TGTGCCAGCCGCAGGGACAGGGCCACAGATACGCAGTATTTT. This translates into CASRRDRATDTQYF. The rearrangement uses TRBV5-4 and TRBJ2-3; TRBD1 agrees at 9 bases. The CDR3 loop spans 14 amino acids. Per the germline V gene, CDR1 is SGHNT and CDR2 is YYREEE (reference sequence). Trimming removed 7 bases from V and 2 bases from J; junction bases left unmatched: 5.

This clonotype showed up many times. The chain recombines TRBV7-2 with TRBJ1-2; possible D gene TRBD1, 5 bases. CDR1 is SGHTA and CDR2 is FQGNSA in the germline V gene. The CDR3 sequence is 15 residues long. V lost 6 bases and J 4 bases, leaving 18 bases between the germline ends. The CDR3 bases are TGTGCCAGCAGGACCTATCCCGGGGCCCTCTATGGCTACACCTTC. Protein sequence: CASRTYPGALYGYTF.

J is TRBJ2-5 and V is TRBV15; unclear D gene. V was clipped by 2 bases and J by 3 bases, with 4 bases between them. Germline lookup yields CDR1 LNHNV and CDR2 YYDKDF (reference sequence). CDR3 size: 12 residues. CDR3 coding DNA: TGTGCCACCAGCAGAACCAAAGAGACCCAGTACTTC. Protein: CATSRTKETQYF.

The rearrangement joins TRBV28 to TRBJ2-7; 7 positions match TRBD2. Germline CDR1 and CDR2: MDHEN and SYDVKM. The J segment lost 6 bases and the V segment lost 3 bases, leaving 8 bases of the junction unmatched. The CDR3 covers 14 residues. The CDR3 DNA is TGTGCCAGCAGTTTTCCTGGGGGGGTCCCCGAGCAGTACTTC. This codes for CASSFPGGVPEQYF.

V and J are TRBV19 and TRBJ2-1, with 10 bases aligning to TRBD2. CDR3 length: 16 residues. CDR1 LNHDA and CDR2 SQIVND come from the germline V gene (reference sequence). Trimming took 8 bases from V and 1 from J; bases not matched to a gene: 8. The CDR3 DNA reads as TGTGCCAGTTCAAGCGGGAGGGTTAGTTCCTACAATGAGCAGTTCTTC. This sequence encodes CASSSGRVSSYNEQFF.

The chain uses TRBV7-8 and TRBJ1-1; TRBD1 might be the D (5 bases). Germline V gives CDR1 SGHVS, CDR2 FQNEAQ. V was cut by 7 bases and J by 1 base, with 16 bases left in between. The CDR3 consists of 15 residues. CDR3 loop: CASIPLGRENTEAFF. The CDR3 DNA sequence: TGTGCCAGCATCCCCTTGGGCAGGGAGAACACTGAAGCTTTCTTT.

A few counts support this clonotype. V is TRBV12-3 or TRBV12-4 and J is TRBJ2-3; TRBD2 is a possible D gene (5 bases). The CDR3 is 15 residues long. Trimming shortened V by 6 bases and J by 0 bases, and 13 bases separated the two germline ends. CDR3 protein: CASSISGYSTDTQYF. The CDR3 nucleotides read TGTGCCAGCAGCATAAGCGGATATAGCACAGATACGCAGTATTTT.

This clonotype has a handful of counts. CDR3 DNA sequence: TGCGCCAGCAGTCAATCGGGGGCGAAGGAGACCCAGTACTTC. It translates to CASSQSGAKETQYF. V usage is TRBV23-1 and J usage is TRBJ2-5; D possibly corresponds to TRBD1 (6 bases). TRBV23-1 has ORF status, its function being uncertain. The CDR3 is 14 residues long. The V end lost 0 bases, the J end lost 5 bases, and 10 bases lay between the germline ends.

V is TRBV6-2 or TRBV6-3 and J is TRBJ2-2; the D gene is possibly TRBD1 (6 bases). V lost 4 bases and J lost 0, with 12 bases in between. Germline CDR1 reads MNHEY; CDR2 reads SVGEGT. The CDR3 runs 16 residues. CDR3 sequence reads: CASSFRTVTNTGELFF. The CDR3 DNA reads as TGTGCCAGCAGTTTTCGGACAGTAACGAACACCGGGGAGCTGTTTTTT.

As for this clonotype: The CDR3 does not close with the conserved phenylalanine or tryptophan, likely indicating a read error. The chain has TRBV28 and TRBJ2-7; perhaps D is TRBD1 or TRBD2 (5 bases each). The germline CDR1 and CDR2 sequences are MDHEN and SYDVKM. The CDR3 totals 14 residues. The V gene lost 3 bases and the J gene lost 2 bases, with 11 bases spanning the gap. CDR3 sequence (DNA): TGTGCCAGCAGTTTGAACGAGGGGACCTACGAGCAGTACTGC. Translating it yields CASSLNEGTYEQYC.

The chain combines TRBV18 with TRBJ1-4, with a weak D call TRBD1 (5 bases). The CDR3 length is 15 residues. Germline-derived CDR1 and CDR2 are KGHSH and LQKENI. Trimming stripped 0 bases from V and 7 bases from J, with 12 bases between. In nucleotides, the CDR3 is TGTGCCAGCTCACCACCTCTGGGGGTCGGTGAAAAACTGTTTTTT. The encoded protein is CASSPPLGVGEKLFF. Combining the CDR3 with reference TRBV18 and TRBJ1-4 gives the whole variable domain NAGVMQNPRHLVRRRGQEARLRCSPMKGHSHVYWYRQLPEEGLKFMVYLQKENIIDESGMPKERFSAEFPKEGPSILRIQQVVRGDSAAYFCASSPPLGVGEKLFFGSGTQLSVL.

The chain employs TRBV27 and TRBJ1-5; 7 bases fit TRBD1. The CDR3 runs to 15 residues. V was clipped by 5 bases and J by 11 bases; unmatched bases: 15. CDR1 is MNHEY and CDR2 is SMNVEV in the germline V gene (reference sequence). For the CDR3, the DNA is TGTGCCAGCAGTGCAGCCGGGACAGCCTACCAGGCCCAGCATTTT. Translation: CASSAAGTAYQAQHF.

The sample holds many counts of this clonotype. V and J are TRBV7-6 and TRBJ2-1, with D perhaps TRBD1 (6 bases). The length of the CDR3 is 15 residues. The V gene's germline CDR1 is SGHVS and CDR2 FNYEAQ. V lost 5 bases to trimming and J lost 4 bases, with 15 bases between them. CDR3 sequence (DNA): TGTGCCAGCAGCCAAGCAGGAGGACAGTACAATGAGCAGTTCTTC. This sequence encodes CASSQAGGQYNEQFF.

This clonotype showed up just a few times. CDR3 bases: TGTGCCAGCGGACCGGGACTAGGACACAATGAGCAGTTCTTC. Protein product: CASGPGLGHNEQFF. This chain joins TRBV6-5 and TRBJ2-1, with TRBD2 matching over 8 bases. The CDR3 is 14 amino acids. CDR1 is MNHEY, CDR2 SVGAGI, per germline. The ends lost 8 bases at V and 5 bases at J; junction bases unmatched: 8.

The CDR3 DNA reads as TGCAGCGTTGAATTTAAAGGGAGTGCAGCTTTCTTT. It is translated as CSVEFKGSAAFF. The chain joins TRBV29-1 to TRBJ1-1; D ambiguous. The germline V gene has CDR1 SQVTM and CDR2 ANQGSEA. V was cut by 2 bases and J by 10 bases, with 14 bases left in between. The CDR3 is 12 amino acids.

The chain employs TRBV9 and TRBJ2-3; TRBD2 matches at 10 bases. From germline, CDR1 is SGDLS and CDR2 YYNGEE. Unmatched junction bases numbered 4, after V lost 2 bases and J lost 4 bases. The CDR3 loop spans 15 amino acids. CDR3 coding DNA: TGTGCCAGCAGCGTCTCTAGCGGGAGTCCAGATACGCAGTATTTT. Protein: CASSVSSGSPDTQYF.

V is TRBV7-2 and J is TRBJ2-7; 7 nucleotides line up with TRBD1. V lost 1 base, J lost 3 bases, and 9 bases stayed unmatched. This CDR3 contains 16 residues. Germline V gives CDR1 SGHTA, CDR2 FQGNSA. The CDR3 sequence is CASSLGFGDRVYEQYF. CDR3 DNA: TGTGCCAGCAGCTTAGGGTTTGGGGACAGAGTCTACGAGCAGTACTTC.

The chain recombines TRBV7-3 with TRBJ2-2; weak D call: TRBD1 (5 bases). Between the trimmed V and J ends, which lost 1 base and 1 base, there was a span of 10 bases. Germline V gives CDR1 SGHTA, CDR2 FQGTGA. The CDR3 consists of 16 residues. The CDR3 loop reads CASSLSRAWNTGELFF. CDR3 sequence (DNA): TGTGCCAGCAGCTTAAGCAGGGCGTGGAACACCGGGGAGCTGTTTTTT.

The rearrangement joins TRBV19 to TRBJ1-5; a weak D match, TRBD1 (5 bases). CDR3 length: 16 residues. Germline assignment: CDR1 LNHDA and CDR2 SQIVND (reference sequence). V lost 5 bases to trimming and J lost 11 bases, with 25 bases between them. The CDR3 coding sequence is TGTGCCAGTAGTTCCCGAGGGGCCCACCAAATCTCTTCCCAGCATTTT. It translates to CASSSRGAHQISSQHF.

To note about this clonotype: The junction departs from germline at one end; a sequencing error may be responsible. The V call is TRBV25-1, the J call TRBJ1-1; no firm D call. The CDR3 has 12 amino acids. Germline-derived CDR1 and CDR2 are MGHDK and SYGVNS. This chain's CDR3 is CASSRGNTEALF. DNA of the CDR3: TGTGCCAGCAGTCGAGGGAACACTGAAGCTTTATTT.

The V call is TRBV20-1, the J call TRBJ2-7; 7 bases fit TRBD2. From germline, CDR1 is DFQATT and CDR2 SNEGSKA (reference sequence). This CDR3 region has 14 residues. V lost 3 bases and J lost 1; bases outside the gene matches: 6. CDR3: CSARGGPGSYEQYF. The CDR3, as DNA: TGCAGTGCTAGGGGAGGGCCTGGATCCTACGAGCAGTACTTC.

This clonotype was recorded many times. The DNA for the CDR3 is TGTGCCAGCAGCCCTATACCGCGTCAAACCCTCCTAGCCAAAAACATTCAGTACTTC. Protein sequence: CASSPIPRQTLLAKNIQYF. V gene TRBV7-8 combines with J gene TRBJ2-4; unclear D gene. Germline V gene data show CDR1 as SGHVS and CDR2 as FQNEAQ. The CDR3 runs to 19 residues. With 5 bases removed from V and 0 bases from J, the gap between germline ends came to 23 bases.

The chain links TRBV6-2 or TRBV6-3 to TRBJ2-3, with a tentative D call TRBD2 (5 bases). V was shortened by 6 bases and J by 8 bases, with 12 bases between the two germline ends. CDR3 size: 12 residues. Looked up from germline, CDR1 is MNHEY and CDR2 is SVGEGT. The CDR3, as DNA: TGTGCCAGCAGCTTACTAGTGTCTACGCAGTATTTT. Its translation: CASSLLVSTQYF.

The rearrangement uses TRBV7-2 and TRBJ2-5; possible D gene TRBD2, 5 bases. Germline CDR1 SGHTA, CDR2 FQGNSA. Trimming stripped 3 bases from V and 5 bases from J, with 16 bases between. The length of the CDR3 is 15 residues. The CDR3 DNA follows: TGTGCCAGCAGCTTTTTCCCCGGGAAGATCGAGACCCAGTACTTC. Translation: CASSFFPGKIETQYF.